This T cell receptor (beta chain) was obtained from a study of shared clonotypes between healthy human individuals. Study at large: Aged 18 to 49, the donors were a couple of women and a few men.

Only in-frame clones appear in the TCRdb table, and some are missing; sequencing was by immunoSEQ multiplex PCR. The table lists fewer than 400,000 clones, less than 85% of them singletons. Study-wide results and limits: Clonotypes shared by all four donors outscored non-shared clonotypes in generation probability. Memory subsets had estimated richness that was generally smaller than that of naive subsets.

With 6 bases clipped from V and 1 base from J, the junction kept 8 bases outside the gene matches. Germline V lookup: CDR1 MGHDK, CDR2 SYGVNS. There are 16 residues in the CDR3. For this clone: The antigen remains unidentified.

This chain links TRBV25-1 with TRBJ2-2; 7 bases fit TRBD2. Sequenced material: memory CD4+ T cells sorted from blood. Subset specified: CD45RA-negative fraction. This TCR was recovered from a young man in good health. In DNA form, the CDR3 reads TGTGCCAGCAGCCGAGGGGCTAGCGGGAACACCGGGGAGCTGTTTTTT. Protein sequence: CASSRGASGNTGELFF.